The 27 T cell receptor beta chains given below trace back to one sample, sequenced in a study of long-term antiretroviral therapy in people with HIV. Assay version v3.0 of immunoSEQ was used, and it was run at survey level. Clones were read by immunoSEQ multiplex PCR, and TCRdb kept only the in-frame ones, dropping some. The table has 20,000 to 25,000 clones, less than 80% seen once; the top ten hold about 11%. Sequencing was performed on unsorted PBMCs, taken 1.1 years before starting antiretroviral therapy. The source is a middle-aged woman with HIV.

CDR3 nucleotide sequence: TGTGCCAGCAGCCTTAATGAAAAACTGTTTTTT. It translates to CASSLNEKLFF. The rearrangement joins TRBV5-5 to TRBJ1-4, with D hard to call. The V end lost 4 bases, the J end lost 4 bases, and 2 bases lay between the germline ends. CDR3 length: 11 residues. The germline gives CDR1 SGHKS, CDR2 YYEKEE (reference sequence). Supplemented by reference TRBV5-5 and TRBJ1-4, the full variable domain reads DAGVTQSPTHLIKTRGQQVTLRCSPISGHKSVSWYQQVLGQGPQFIFQYYEKEERGRGNFPDRFSARQFPNYSSELNVNALLLGDSALYLCASSLNEKLFFGSGTQLSVL.

The gene calls are TRBV5-6 and TRBJ1-2; D is uncertain. CDR3 length: 14 residues. The V gene's germline CDR1 is SGHDT and CDR2 YYEEEE. V dropped 7 bases and J dropped 5 bases, with 18 bases sitting between them. DNA of the CDR3: TGTGCCAGCGGCCTACCTCCAGGTTCTTATGGCTACACCTTC. Translated: CASGLPPGSYGYTF.

This chain uses TRBV18 with TRBJ1-4, with D unclear. Deletions cut 2 bases from V and 7 bases from J, with 5 bases between. CDR3 size: 12 residues. Germline lookup yields CDR1 KGHSH and CDR2 LQKENI. CDR3 in amino acids: CASSPKGEKLFF. In DNA form, the CDR3 reads TGTGCCAGCTCACCAAAGGGTGAAAAACTGTTTTTT.

The chain uses TRBV6-1 and TRBJ1-4; TRBD1 agrees at 9 bases. With V trimmed by 7 bases and J by 3 bases, 6 bases remained unmatched. CDR3 length: 15 residues. The germline gives CDR1 MNHNS, CDR2 SASEGT. CDR3 sequence reads: CASIRTGEPNEKLFF. CDR3 bases: TGTGCCAGCATCAGGACAGGGGAGCCTAATGAAAAACTGTTTTTT.

J is TRBJ1-5 and V is TRBV27, with a weak D call TRBD1 (5 bases). Trimming cost V 7 bases and J 0 bases, with 13 bases left between them. CDR3 length: 15 amino acids. Germline CDR1 MNHEY, CDR2 SMNVEV (reference sequence). DNA for the CDR3: TGTGCCAGCAAGGAACTCAGGGATAGCAATCAGCCCCAGCATTTT. Amino acid sequence: CASKELRDSNQPQHF.

The chain uses TRBV19 and TRBJ2-5; TRBD2 aligns across 11 bases. The V gene's germline CDR1 is LNHDA and CDR2 SQIVND (reference sequence). The CDR3 is 15 residues long. V gave up 5 bases and J gave up 2 bases; unmatched junction bases: 4. This CDR3 is CASSLWTSGQETQYF. DNA of the CDR3: TGTGCCAGTAGTTTATGGACTAGCGGGCAAGAGACCCAGTACTTC.

The V gene is TRBV18, the J gene TRBJ1-4; 8 bases agree with TRBD1. The CDR3 consists of 16 residues. V trimming: 3 bases; J trimming: 0 bases; junction bases outside the gene matches: 3. Germline V gene data show CDR1 as KGHSH and CDR2 as LQKENI. CDR3 DNA sequence: TGTGCCAGCTCACCCGGGACAGGAGCAACTAATGAAAAACTGTTTTTT. It specifies CASSPGTGATNEKLFF.

V usage is TRBV2 and J usage is TRBJ1-2; D not resolved. CDR1 is SNHLY and CDR2 is FYNNEI in the germline V gene. The CDR3 extends over 15 amino acids. The V end lost 1 base, the J end lost 1 base, and 10 bases lay between the germline ends. CDR3 DNA sequence: TGTGCCAGCAGTGAAGAAGCAGCTATTAACTATGGCTACACCTTC. Translated: CASSEEAAINYGYTF.

The V and J genes are TRBV6-1 and TRBJ2-7; no firm D call. V shed 5 bases and J shed 4 bases, with 12 bases lying between them. The CDR3 sequence is 13 residues long. Germline V CDR1 and CDR2: MNHNS, SASEGT. CDR3: CASSLTDPYEQYF. CDR3 DNA: TGTGCCAGCAGTTTGACGGATCCTTACGAGCAGTACTTC.

The rearrangement uses TRBV12-2 and TRBJ2-1; no DNA check was done on the table's D call, TRBD2. TRBV12-2 is designated a pseudogene. The CDR3 contains 11 residues. This CDR3 reads CASRRVDEQFF. The CDR3 nucleotides are TGTGCAAGTCGCCGGGTGGATGAGCAGTTCTTC.

This chain connects TRBV11-2 to TRBJ2-1, with D possibly TRBD2 on 5 matching bases. The CDR3 is 15 amino acids. CDR1 SGHAT and CDR2 FQNNGV come from the germline V gene. V lost 1 base and J 9 bases, leaving 16 bases between the germline ends. The CDR3 DNA is TGTGCCAGCAGCTTAGCCCTGGAGCAGCGGAGTGAGCAGTTCTTC. Translation: CASSLALEQRSEQFF.

This chain connects TRBV5-8 to TRBJ2-3; D remains ambiguous. Germline values: CDR1 SGHTS, CDR2 YDEGEE. The CDR3 consists of 16 residues. The ends were cut back, 0 bases at V and 2 bases at J, with 13 bases in the middle. Here the CDR3 DNA reads TGTGCCAGCAGCTTGGACTTCCGCCCGACCACAGATACGCAGTATTTT. Residues: CASSLDFRPTTDTQYF.

This chain joins TRBV11-3 and TRBJ1-1; D remains ambiguous. V was cut by 8 bases and J by 4 bases, with 8 bases left in between. This CDR3 has 11 amino acids. Germline assignment: CDR1 SGHNT and CDR2 YENEEA. CDR3 residues: CASGLSTEAFF. In DNA form, the CDR3 reads TGTGCCAGCGGGCTGAGCACTGAAGCTTTCTTT.

The chain recombines TRBV29-1 with TRBJ1-2; D possibly corresponds to TRBD1 (5 bases). Trimming pared 8 bases from V and 2 bases from J, leaving 15 bases between. Germline CDR1 is SQVTM and CDR2 is ANQGSEA. The CDR3 has 13 residues. The CDR3 loop is CSTNTGSNYGYTF. The CDR3 bases are TGCAGCACAAATACAGGTTCCAACTATGGCTACACCTTC.

Here the CDR3 reads CASSGLLDKYNEQFF. The CDR3 DNA follows: TGCGCCAGCAGTGGATTATTAGACAAATACAATGAGCAGTTCTTC. The chain has TRBV10-2 and TRBJ2-1; D gene uncertain. V dropped 4 bases and J dropped 4 bases, with 14 bases sitting between them. The CDR3 extends over 15 amino acids. The germline gives CDR1 WSHSY, CDR2 SAAADI.

The chain combines TRBV18 with TRBJ1-2, with a tentative D call TRBD1 (6 bases). V gave up 5 bases and J gave up 2 bases, with 15 bases separating them. CDR1 KGHSH and CDR2 LQKENI come from the germline V gene. The CDR3 spans 15 residues. CDR3 protein: CASSSQGAGNYGYTF. The CDR3 DNA reads TGTGCCAGCTCATCACAGGGAGCCGGCAACTATGGCTACACCTTC.

The J gene is TRBJ1-1, the V gene TRBV30; D is unclear. There are 11 residues in the CDR3. Trimming left V 0 bases short and J 11 bases short, with 10 bases between. Germline assignment: CDR1 GTSNPN and CDR2 SVGIG (reference sequence). The CDR3 loop reads CAWSVRREAFF. CDR3 nucleotide sequence: TGTGCCTGGAGTGTACGTAGGGAGGCTTTCTTT.

The gene calls are TRBV5-8 and TRBJ1-5; 7 bases match TRBD1. Germline CDR1 is SGHTS and CDR2 is YDEGEE. CDR3 length: 15 residues. Losses at the gene ends were 6 bases for V and 3 bases for J; bases not matched to a gene: 9. As DNA, the CDR3 is TGTGCCAGCAATTGGGACAGATCCTACAATCAGCCCCAGCATTTT. This encodes CASNWDRSYNQPQHF. Complete variable domain (other parts from reference TRBV5-8 and TRBJ1-5): EAGVTQSPTHLIKTRGQQATLRCSPISGHTSVYWYQQALGLGLQFLLWYDEGEERNRGNFPPRFSGRQFPNYSSELNVNALELEDSALYLCASNWDRSYNQPQHFGDGTRLSIL.

The chain uses TRBV27 and TRBJ2-6; no reliable D call. This CDR3 region has 15 residues. Germline lookup yields CDR1 MNHEY and CDR2 SMNVEV (reference sequence). V was shortened by 6 bases and J by 1 base, with 10 bases between the two germline ends. The CDR3 protein is CASRNPSSGANVLTF. CDR3 nucleotides: TGTGCCAGCAGAAATCCCTCATCTGGGGCCAACGTCCTGACTTTC. Using reference TRBV27 and TRBJ2-6 for the parts outside the CDR3, the full variable domain is EAQVTQNPRYLITVTGKKLTVTCSQNMNHEYMSWYRQDPGLGLRQIYYSMNVEVTDKGDVPEGYKVSRKEKRNFPLILESPSPNQTSLYFCASRNPSSGANVLTFGAGSRLTVL.

Here the CDR3 reads CSVEKGTGELFF. Written as DNA, the CDR3 is TGCAGCGTTGAGAAGGGGACCGGGGAGCTGTTTTTT. The rearrangement joins TRBV29-1 to TRBJ2-2, with TRBD1 as a possible D gene (5 bases). From germline, CDR1 is SQVTM and CDR2 ANQGSEA. Trimming pared 3 bases from V and 5 bases from J, leaving 7 bases between. This CDR3 comprises 12 residues.

The chain couples TRBV6-5 to TRBJ2-7; 11 bases line up with TRBD2. V trimming: 8 bases; J trimming: 3 bases; junction bases outside the gene matches: 9. This CDR3 is 15 amino acids long. Germline-derived CDR1 and CDR2 are MNHEY and SVGAGI. Written as DNA, the CDR3 is TGTGCCAGCCGCCAATCCCTAGCGGGAGGCTACGAGCAGTACTTC. This translates into CASRQSLAGGYEQYF.

The chain recombines TRBV2 with TRBJ2-1; weak D call: TRBD2 (5 bases). Germline V lookup: CDR1 SNHLY, CDR2 FYNNEI. The CDR3 length is 13 residues. V was trimmed by 5 bases and J by 7 bases, leaving 12 bases between them. CDR3 in DNA: TGTGCCAGCAGTATCGGGGTTGGGAATGAGCAGTTCTTC. This translates into CASSIGVGNEQFF.

The genes are TRBV18 and TRBJ2-2; 7 nucleotides align to TRBD1. Germline CDR1 is KGHSH and CDR2 is LQKENI. Germline trimming cut 4 bases from V and 1 base from J; bases unmatched to any gene: 6. This CDR3 is built from 16 residues. The CDR3, as DNA: TGTGCCAGCTCACGAGCCGGGACAGAGAACACCGGGGAGCTGTTTTTT. Amino acid sequence: CASSRAGTENTGELFF.

The chain is built from TRBV11-2 and TRBJ1-4; D might be TRBD1 (5 bases). The CDR3 loop spans 14 amino acids. V was pared by 5 bases and J by 3 bases, with 10 bases between. CDR1 SGHAT and CDR2 FQNNGV come from the germline V gene. In DNA, the CDR3 is TGTGCCAGCAGCCGAGACAGCTCTAATGAAAAACTGTTTTTT. Protein sequence: CASSRDSSNEKLFF.

V gene TRBV4-1 combines with J gene TRBJ2-2, with 9 bases lining up with TRBD2. Germline values: CDR1 MGHRA, CDR2 YSYEKL. With 6 bases clipped from V and 6 bases from J, the junction kept 8 bases outside the gene matches. The CDR3 is made up of 15 amino acids. The CDR3 spells CASRALAGVSGELFF. In DNA form, the CDR3 reads TGCGCCAGCAGAGCGTTAGCGGGAGTGTCCGGGGAGCTGTTTTTT.

The chain joins TRBV5-1 to TRBJ2-5; possibly TRBD1 for D (6 bases). Germline V lookup: CDR1 SGHRS, CDR2 YFSETQ. Trimming took off 3 bases at V and 7 bases at J, with 19 bases between the two ends. CDR3 length: 15 residues. CDR3 amino acids: CASSSADRLFGTQYF. The CDR3 nucleotides are TGCGCCAGCAGCTCCGCCGACAGGCTTTTCGGGACCCAGTACTTC.

The CDR3 region is CAILEGVETQYF. CDR3 coding DNA: TGTGCTATCCTCGAGGGGGTGGAGACCCAGTACTTC. The chain couples TRBV12-5 to TRBJ2-5, with D tentatively TRBD1 (6 bases). The germline V gene has CDR1 LGHNT and CDR2 FRNRAP. CDR3 length equals 12 residues. V was pared by 10 bases and J by 5 bases, with 14 bases between.